These 23 T cell receptor beta chains share one sample of origin, sequenced in a study of OX40 agonist ivuxolimab in advanced cancers. Produced via immunoSEQ multiplex PCR; TCRdb's table is partial and in-frame only. The profile shows around 70,000 clones, roughly 78% of them singletons. The sequenced sample was CD4+ or CD8+ T cells sorted from blood, obtained in a trial of the OX40 agonist ivuxolimab. The source is an adult with an advanced solid tumor such as melanoma, head and neck, liver or kidney cancer.

V usage is TRBV29-1 and J usage is TRBJ2-3, with D unclear. The CDR3 covers 13 residues. Germline CDR1 and CDR2: SQVTM and ANQGSEA. V lost 3 bases and J 6 bases, leaving 13 bases between the germline ends. The CDR3 coding sequence is TGCAGCGTTGATCTCTCGGGTGGGGATACGCAGTATTTT. Residues: CSVDLSGGDTQYF.

The V gene is TRBV11-3, the J gene TRBJ2-1; D perhaps matches TRBD2 (6 bases). This CDR3 is built from 12 residues. The germline V gene has CDR1 SGHNT and CDR2 YENEEA. The V end was cut by 5 bases, the J end by 9 bases, with 11 bases between. The CDR3 protein is CASSPNGGEQFF. The DNA of the CDR3 is TGTGCCAGCAGCCCAAACGGGGGTGAGCAGTTCTTC.

This sequence joins TRBV11-2 and TRBJ1-1; D gene uncertain. This CDR3 is 13 amino acids long. Trimming took off 0 bases at V and 5 bases at J, with 7 bases between the two ends. Germline V gene data show CDR1 as SGHAT and CDR2 as FQNNGV. CDR3 nucleotides: TGTGCCAGCAGCTTAGATCCGGGGACTGAAGCTTTCTTT. This sequence encodes CASSLDPGTEAFF.

The J gene is TRBJ2-3, the V gene TRBV5-1; 8 bases line up with TRBD2. V shed 4 bases, J shed 4 bases, and the junction held 2 bases outside the gene matches. The CDR3 totals 13 residues. CDR1 SGHRS and CDR2 YFSETQ come from the germline V gene. CDR3 nucleotide sequence: TGCGCCAGCAGCGGGGGACTAGCAGATACGCAGTATTTT. Its protein product is CASSGGLADTQYF.

This clone was counted once. V is TRBV28 and J is TRBJ1-5; D remains ambiguous. Per germline, CDR1 MDHEN and CDR2 SYDVKM. This CDR3 has 11 amino acids. V was clipped by 5 bases and J by 15 bases, with 14 bases between them. Here the CDR3 DNA reads TGTGCCAGCAGTCTTGGTAAAGGACGGCATTTT. This sequence encodes CASSLGKGRHF.

The gene calls are TRBV19 and TRBJ2-6; D remains ambiguous. V lost 9 bases and J lost 0, with 15 bases in between. Germline values: CDR1 LNHDA, CDR2 SQIVND (reference sequence). CDR3 size: 16 residues. The CDR3 loop is CASTDQSSSGANVLTF. CDR3 nucleotide sequence: TGTGCCAGCACGGACCAGTCTTCCTCTGGGGCCAACGTCCTGACTTTC.

The J gene is TRBJ1-4, the V gene TRBV4-3; maybe TRBD1 (6 bases). The CDR3 length is 16 residues. Germline V CDR1 and CDR2: LGHNA, YSLEER. Trimming shortened V by 0 bases and J by 6 bases, and 14 bases separated the two germline ends. The CDR3 reads CASSQDWGRPDEKLFF. CDR3 nucleotides: TGCGCCAGCAGCCAAGATTGGGGGCGGCCTGATGAAAAACTGTTTTTT.

The gene calls are TRBV19 and TRBJ2-7; tentatively, D is TRBD2 (5 bases). Germline V CDR1 and CDR2: LNHDA, SQIVND (reference sequence). This CDR3 region has 15 residues. The V and J ends lost 6 bases and 2 bases respectively, with 17 bases between them. CDR3 nucleotides: TGTGCCAGTAGGGGGAGCTCCGATGGCCCCTACGAGCAGTACTTC. As protein: CASRGSSDGPYEQYF.

The chain has TRBV13 and TRBJ2-1; the match to TRBD2 covers 7 bases. There are 15 residues in the CDR3. V shed 2 bases, J shed 9 bases, and the junction held 10 bases outside the gene matches. Germline V gives CDR1 PRHDT, CDR2 FYEKMQ (reference sequence). CDR3 coding DNA: TGTGCCAGCAGCTTACCCCGGGCGGGGGTGCTTGAGCAGTTCTTC. Protein: CASSLPRAGVLEQFF.

The J gene is TRBJ2-3, the V gene TRBV5-1; the match to TRBD2 covers 9 bases. This CDR3 is 16 amino acids long. J was trimmed by 0 bases and V by 4 bases; bases with no gene match: 6. Germline V CDR1 and CDR2: SGHRS, YFSETQ. CDR3 DNA sequence: TGCGCCAGCAGCGCCGGACTAGCGTTGAGCACAGATACGCAGTATTTT. This gives the protein CASSAGLALSTDTQYF.

The chain is built from TRBV28 and TRBJ2-6; 11 bases agree with TRBD1. The V segment lost 7 bases and the J segment 1 base; nucleotides outside the gene matches: 9. Looked up from germline, CDR1 is MDHEN and CDR2 is SYDVKM. This CDR3 has 18 amino acids. The CDR3, as DNA: TGTGCCAGCACATTAACCGGGACAGGGGGGTCTGGGGCCAACGTCCTGACTTTC. Translating it yields CASTLTGTGGSGANVLTF.

This rearrangement joins TRBV7-2 to TRBJ2-7; TRBD2 aligns across 10 bases. CDR1 SGHTA and CDR2 FQGNSA come from the germline V gene. V dropped 5 bases and J dropped 5; count of bases not matched to a gene: 12. CDR3 length equals 16 residues. This CDR3 reads CASSHSAAGGPDEQYF. The DNA of the CDR3 is TGTGCCAGCAGCCACTCCGCAGCGGGAGGGCCGGACGAGCAGTACTTC.

The chain employs TRBV27 and TRBJ2-1; D may be TRBD2 (6 bases). Trimming removed 3 bases from V and 4 bases from J, with 13 bases in between. The CDR3 loop spans 15 amino acids. Germline V gives CDR1 MNHEY, CDR2 SMNVEV (reference sequence). The CDR3 sequence: CASSLAGPSYNEQFF. The CDR3 nucleotides read TGTGCCAGCAGTTTGGCGGGGCCTTCGTACAATGAGCAGTTCTTC.

The J gene is TRBJ2-2, the V gene TRBV19; D not resolved. V dropped 8 bases and J dropped 10 bases, with 5 bases sitting between them. This CDR3 is 9 amino acids long. CDR1 is LNHDA, CDR2 SQIVND, per germline (reference sequence). CDR3 bases: TGTGCCAGTGGGGAGGAGCTGTTTTTT. This translates into CASGEELFF.

The table lists this clone with a count of one. The chain couples TRBV6-5 to TRBJ2-3; 8 nucleotides match TRBD2. The CDR3 contains 14 residues. The germline V gene has CDR1 MNHEY and CDR2 SVGAGI. With V trimmed by 8 bases and J by 0 bases, 4 bases remained unmatched. The CDR3 protein is CASREGLSTDTQYF. The CDR3 nucleotides read TGTGCCAGCCGGGAGGGGCTTAGCACAGATACGCAGTATTTT.

This clone was picked up a small number of times. This same CDR3 is encoded by further DNA sequences in the sample. The J gene is TRBJ2-2, the V gene TRBV5-1, with 12 bases fitting TRBD2. Germline V gives CDR1 SGHRS, CDR2 YFSETQ. CDR3 length: 16 residues. Trimming cost V 2 bases and J 4 bases; bases outside gene matches: 3. The CDR3 DNA sequence: TGCGCCAGCAGCTTACTAGCGGGGGGTTTCACCGGGGAGCTGTTTTTT. Amino acids: CASSLLAGGFTGELFF.

The chain couples TRBV6-6 to TRBJ2-3; no firm D call. The CDR3 consists of 13 residues. The germline V gene encodes CDR1 MNHNY and CDR2 SVGAGI (reference sequence). The germline V and J ends were trimmed by 6 bases and 0 bases, with 7 bases remaining between them. The chain's CDR3 is CASRPPSTDTQYF. DNA of the CDR3: TGTGCCAGCAGACCTCCTAGCACAGATACGCAGTATTTT.

The gene calls are TRBV6-5 and TRBJ1-2; D unresolved. The CDR3 is 15 amino acids. Trimming removed 2 bases at V and 1 base at J, with 11 bases between. The germline V gene encodes CDR1 MNHEY and CDR2 SVGAGI. The chain's CDR3 is CASSYDRGVNYGYTF. For the CDR3, the DNA is TGTGCCAGCAGTTACGATCGGGGAGTTAACTATGGCTACACCTTC.

The chain couples TRBV7-2 to TRBJ2-3; D is unresolved. The ends were cut back, 1 base at V and 7 bases at J, with 3 bases in the middle. The CDR3 covers 11 residues. The germline V gene encodes CDR1 SGHTA and CDR2 FQGNSA. The CDR3 nucleotides are TGTGCCAGCAGCTTAGAATATACGCAGTATTTT. Translating it yields CASSLEYTQYF. Drawing the rest from reference TRBV7-2 and TRBJ2-3, the complete variable domain is GAGVSQSPSNKVTEKGKDVELRCDPISGHTALYWYRQSLGQGLEFLIYFQGNSAPDKSGLPSDRFSAERTGGSVSTLTIQRTQQEDSAVYLCASSLEYTQYFGPGTRLTVL.

This rearrangement joins TRBV4-1 to TRBJ1-3, with D perhaps TRBD1 (5 bases). CDR1 and CDR2 (germline): MGHRA, YSYEKL. The CDR3 covers 16 residues. Deletions cut 1 base from V and 6 bases from J, with 16 bases between. This CDR3 is CASSQGLGTPLNTIYF. The CDR3 nucleotides are TGCGCCAGCAGCCAAGGGCTCGGGACGCCCTTAAACACCATATATTTT.

The chain couples TRBV7-9 to TRBJ2-3; either TRBD1 or TRBD2 may fit D (5 bases each). Germline values: CDR1 SEHNR, CDR2 FQNEAQ (reference sequence). The CDR3 totals 15 residues. V was pared by 0 bases and J by 3 bases, with 10 bases between. CDR3 nucleotide sequence: TGTGCCAGCAGCTTAGCGAGGGGTGGAACAGATACGCAGTATTTT. It specifies CASSLARGGTDTQYF.

The CDR3 region is CASRTGTSDGDTQYF. The CDR3 DNA reads as TGTGCCAGCAGGACCGGGACTAGCGACGGAGATACGCAGTATTTT. The J gene is TRBJ2-3, the V gene TRBV28; 10 nucleotides line up with TRBD2. CDR1 and CDR2 (germline): MDHEN, SYDVKM. The CDR3 has 15 amino acids. Trimming at V came to 6 bases and at J to 5 bases, leaving 8 bases not matched to a gene.

The CDR3 nucleotides are TGCGCCAGCAGCCAAGGTGGGGGTCCTTACACTGAAGCTTTCTTT. Translated: CASSQGGGPYTEAFF. This chain links TRBV5-1 with TRBJ1-1; TRBD1 might be the D (5 bases). CDR3 length: 15 residues. Trimming took off 4 bases at V and 3 bases at J, with 16 bases between the two ends. The germline CDR1 and CDR2 sequences are SGHRS and YFSETQ.